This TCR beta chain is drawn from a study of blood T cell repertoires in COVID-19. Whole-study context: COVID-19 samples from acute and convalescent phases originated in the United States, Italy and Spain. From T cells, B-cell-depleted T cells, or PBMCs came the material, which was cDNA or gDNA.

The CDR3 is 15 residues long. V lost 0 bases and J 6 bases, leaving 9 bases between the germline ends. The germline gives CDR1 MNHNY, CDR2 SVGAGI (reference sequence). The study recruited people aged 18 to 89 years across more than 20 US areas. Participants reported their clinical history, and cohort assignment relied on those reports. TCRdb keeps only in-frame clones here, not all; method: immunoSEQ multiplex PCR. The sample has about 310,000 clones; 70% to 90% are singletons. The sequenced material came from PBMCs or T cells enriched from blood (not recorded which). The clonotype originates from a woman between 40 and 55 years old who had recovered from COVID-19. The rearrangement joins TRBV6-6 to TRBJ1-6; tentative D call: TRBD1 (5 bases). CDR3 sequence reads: CASSYSGQSNSPLHF. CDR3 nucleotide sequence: TGTGCCAGCAGTTACTCGGGGCAGTCTAATTCACCCCTCCACTTT.